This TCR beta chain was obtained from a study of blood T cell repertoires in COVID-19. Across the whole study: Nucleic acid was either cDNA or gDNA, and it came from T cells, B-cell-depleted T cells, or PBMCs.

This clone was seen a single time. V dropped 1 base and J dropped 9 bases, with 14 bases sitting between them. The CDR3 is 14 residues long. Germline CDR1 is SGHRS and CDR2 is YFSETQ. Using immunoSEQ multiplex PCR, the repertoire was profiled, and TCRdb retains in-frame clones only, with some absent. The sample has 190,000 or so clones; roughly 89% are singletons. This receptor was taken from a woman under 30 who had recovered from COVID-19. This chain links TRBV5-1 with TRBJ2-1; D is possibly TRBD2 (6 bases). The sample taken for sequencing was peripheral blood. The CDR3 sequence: CASSLTGALSEQFF. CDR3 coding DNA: TGCGCCAGCAGCTTGACGGGAGCCCTCAGTGAGCAGTTCTTC.